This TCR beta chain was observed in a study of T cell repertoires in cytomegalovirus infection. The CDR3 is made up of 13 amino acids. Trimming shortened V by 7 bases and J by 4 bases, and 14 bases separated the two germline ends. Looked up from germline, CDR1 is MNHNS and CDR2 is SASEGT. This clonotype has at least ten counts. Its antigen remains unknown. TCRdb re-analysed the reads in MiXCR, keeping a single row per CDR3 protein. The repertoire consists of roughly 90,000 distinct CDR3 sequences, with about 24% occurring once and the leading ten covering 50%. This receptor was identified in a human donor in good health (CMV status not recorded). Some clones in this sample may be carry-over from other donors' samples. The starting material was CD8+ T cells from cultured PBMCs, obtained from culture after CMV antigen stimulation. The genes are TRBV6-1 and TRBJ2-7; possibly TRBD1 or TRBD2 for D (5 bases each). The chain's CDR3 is CASTHGASYEQYF. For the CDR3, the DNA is TGTGCCAGCACCCACGGGGCAAGTTACGAGCAGTACTTC.